These T cell receptor beta chains were read from a single sample in a study of identical twins. Using its own MiXCR run on the 5' RACE reads, TCRdb lists one record per CDR3 protein. The sample has about 890,000 distinct CDR3 sequences; around 12% are singletons. These same data were also listed under a study on yellow fever vaccine responses in identical twins.

Sample: PBMCs. Every receptor here comes from a woman younger than 35 in good health. Each CDR3 is given with its conserved first and last residue. The D gene is left open where the match is weak. The listing skips clone size in some rows; elsewhere it reads once, few, many or a size class.

V gene	J gene	clone size	D gene	CDR3 protein	CDR3 DNA
TRBV6-5	TRBJ1-5	few	NA	CAAGRRDQPQHF	TGTGCCGCCGGGCGAAGGGATCAGCCCCAGCATTTT
TRBV5-5	TRBJ2-5	NA	NA	CASSLAGRVETQYF	TGTGCCAGCAGCTTGGCCGGCAGGGTAGAGACCCAGTACTTC
TRBV5-1	TRBJ2-3	many	NA	CASSLRTGAEYTQYF	TGCGCCAGCAGCTTGCGAACGGGAGCGGAATATACGCAGTATTTT
TRBV20-1	TRBJ1-2	NA	NA	CSASGGRYGYAF	TGCAGTGCTAGTGGGGGGCGCTACGGCTACGCCTTC
TRBV19	TRBJ2-1	few	NA	CASSIGQAYNEQFF	TGTGCCAGTAGTATAGGACAGGCCTACAATGAGCAGTTCTTC
TRBV7-2	TRBJ2-1	few	NA	CASSLARSAGPQFF	TGTGCCAGCAGCTTAGCCCGGTCGGCGGGCCCTCAGTTCTTC
TRBV4-1	TRBJ2-3	many	NA	CASSQGSTDTQYF	TGCGCCAGCAGCCAAGGCAGCACAGATACGCAGTATTTT
TRBV6-5	TRBJ2-2	NA	TRBD2	CASTLLAGRGSFGDGELFF	TGTGCCAGCACACTACTAGCGGGAAGAGGGTCCTTTGGGGACGGGGAGCTGTTTTTT
TRBV6-5	TRBJ1-2	few	NA	CASSYRGLSYGYTF	TGTGCCAGCAGTTATCGGGGGCTGAGCTATGGCTACACCTTC
TRBV3-1	TRBJ2-1	NA	NA	CASSQGVTDVDEQFF	TGTGCCAGCAGCCAAGGGGTCACGGACGTCGATGAGCAGTTCTTC
TRBV3-1	TRBJ2-5	NA	TRBD1	CASSQRDRGLGETQYF	TGTGCCAGCAGCCAAAGGGACAGGGGGCTTGGGGAGACCCAGTACTTC
TRBV7-9	TRBJ1-1	many	NA	CASSYGTHNTEAFF	TGTGCCAGCAGCTATGGGACTCATAACACTGAAGCTTTCTTT
TRBV19	TRBJ2-3	NA	TRBD1	CASSIGTGTGKYTQYF	TGTGCCAGTAGTATAGGAACCGGGACAGGGAAGTATACGCAGTATTTT
TRBV20-1	TRBJ2-4	NA	TRBD2	CSAREGLAGPFQYF	TGCAGTGCTAGAGAGGGACTAGCGGGTCCTTTTCAGTACTTC
TRBV29-1	TRBJ2-3	many	TRBD1	CSVDVFSGTGITDTQYF	TGCAGCGTAGACGTCTTTTCCGGGACAGGGATCACAGATACGCAGTATTTT
TRBV7-9	TRBJ1-1	many	NA	CASSLGGAEAFF	TGTGCCAGCAGCTTAGGGGGGGCTGAAGCTTTCTTT
TRBV11-2	TRBJ1-1	NA	TRBD1	CASGDRENTEAFF	TGTGCCAGCGGGGACAGGGAGAACACTGAAGCTTTCTTT
TRBV2	TRBJ1-3	few	TRBD1	CASRPGQGISKVGNTIYF	TGTGCCAGCAGGCCGGGACAGGGTATTTCTAAGGTTGGCAACACCATATATTTT
TRBV5-1	TRBJ2-1	few	TRBD1	CASSSTGAYNEQFF	TGCGCCAGCAGCTCGACAGGGGCCTACAATGAGCAGTTCTTC
TRBV6-5	TRBJ2-5	many	NA	CASSYSDGKETQYF	TGTGCCAGCAGTTACTCGGACGGGAAAGAGACCCAGTACTTC
TRBV28	TRBJ2-7	few	NA	CASSPRTEQYF	TGTGCCAGCAGCCCCCGGACAGAGCAGTACTTC
TRBV7-3	TRBJ2-1	NA	NA	CASSPYPGPSYNEQFF	TGTGCCAGCAGCCCATACCCTGGGCCAAGTTACAATGAGCAGTTCTTC
TRBV3-1	TRBJ2-1	many	TRBD1	CASSQGQGIGGSYNEQFF	TGTGCCAGCAGCCAGGGACAGGGGATTGGGGGCTCCTACAATGAGCAGTTCTTC
TRBV28	TRBJ1-2	few	NA	CASSLQTPNYGYTF	TGTGCCAGCAGCCTCCAGACACCGAACTATGGCTACACCTTC
TRBV7-3	TRBJ2-7	NA	NA	CASSFLNGYEQYF	TGTGCCAGCAGCTTCCTTAATGGGTACGAGCAGTACTTC
TRBV24-1	TRBJ2-1	many	NA	CATSWVGGNNEQFF	TGTGCCACCAGTTGGGTAGGGGGGAACAATGAGCAGTTCTTC
TRBV12-3/TRBV12-4	TRBJ2-1	many	NA	CASSPFANEQFF	TGTGCCAGCAGTCCGTTCGCGAATGAGCAGTTCTTC
TRBV11-2	TRBJ2-1	NA	NA	CASSLGVYPSEQFF	TGTGCCAGCAGCTTAGGAGTATATCCTAGTGAGCAGTTCTTC
TRBV6-2/TRBV6-3	TRBJ1-1	NA	NA	CASSYSYLQQMNTEAFF	TGTGCCAGCAGTTACTCGTATTTACAGCAAATGAACACTGAAGCTTTCTTT
TRBV7-9	TRBJ2-3	few	NA	CASSSIRGNTDTQYF	TGTGCCAGCAGCTCGATCAGGGGCAACACAGATACGCAGTATTTT
TRBV5-1	TRBJ1-1	many	NA	CASSLDFGILNAEAFF	TGCGCCAGCAGCTTGGATTTTGGGATCCTGAACGCTGAAGCTTTCTTT
TRBV12-3/TRBV12-4	TRBJ2-7	many	NA	CASSLYNYEQYF	TGTGCCAGCAGTTTATACAACTACGAGCAGTACTTC
TRBV27	TRBJ1-2	few	TRBD1	CASSFLSSGGGYGYTF	TGTGCCAGCAGTTTCCTTTCGTCAGGGGGCGGTTATGGCTACACCTTC